Listed below are T cell receptor beta chains from one sample, sequenced in a study of T cells in Graves' hyperthyroidism and ophthalmopathy. TCRdb reprocessed the multiplex PCR reads with MiXCR, giving one entry per CDR3 protein. The table has about 300,000 distinct CDR3 sequences, around 13% seen once. The sequenced sample was blood. The receptors stem from a woman in her forties with Graves' hyperthyroidism. The conserved cysteine and the conserved F or W are not part of the CDR3 here.

V	J	CDR3
TRBV20-1	TRBJ1-1	SARDWGGTEAF
TRBV7-8	TRBJ2-7	ASSKPKTAGLLTNEQY
TRBV7-2	TRBJ2-6	ASSLEGPAGANVLT
TRBV20-1	TRBJ2-7	SARTSGTYEQY
TRBV15	TRBJ1-3	ATSRGDARNSGNTIY
TRBV11-3	TRBJ2-2	ASSLDSQDFTGELF
TRBV13	TRBJ2-2	ASSLGSGELF
TRBV6-1	TRBJ2-7	ASSSGALASYEQY
TRBV4-2	TRBJ2-7	ASSQGAGTAYEQY
TRBV7-9	TRBJ2-1	ASSPEGLAGGGEQF
TRBV20-1	TRBJ2-1	SASSPSGRAYNEQF
TRBV12-3/TRBV12-4	TRBJ2-3	ASSFSGTGSTDTQY
TRBV7-9	TRBJ2-5	ASSYGQGGQETQY
TRBV13	TRBJ1-1	ASSLARMVKATNTEAF
TRBV27	TRBJ1-5	ASSSGPDNQPQH
TRBV5-1	TRBJ1-2	ASSLAGRSGYT
TRBV7-9	TRBJ2-3	ASSSRERESTDTQY
TRBV11-2	TRBJ2-7	ASSLGRGEGYEQY
TRBV20-1	TRBJ1-4	SARDSPNEKLF
TRBV10-3	TRBJ2-3	ALRTSGGDTQY
TRBV29-1	TRBJ2-5	SVEEGQGWETQY
TRBV20-1	TRBJ1-5	SAPVGLGNQPQH
TRBV3-1	TRBJ2-3	ASQRRDTQY
TRBV5-8	TRBJ2-2	ASSFFAPGRQNTGELF
TRBV19	TRBJ1-4	ASTPDRGRAEKLF
TRBV7-6	TRBJ1-4	ASRPRPANEKLF
TRBV6-1	TRBJ2-1	ASSVGGSWGEQF
TRBV30	TRBJ1-5	AWAETGARPQH
TRBV15	TRBJ1-5	ATSRESVGNQPQH
TRBV2	TRBJ2-5	ANLRGARETQY
TRBV2	TRBJ2-4	ASSEGLSSDIQY
TRBV10-3	TRBJ2-5	AISESARLQETQY
TRBV6-5	TRBJ2-1	ASSYSQSFPGLAGPEQF
TRBV27	TRBJ2-3	ASSLSSASGRTDTQY
TRBV10-3	TRBJ2-7	AISVGQGYEQY
TRBV11-2	TRBJ2-3	ASSLAGANTGGTQY
TRBV7-2	TRBJ2-3	ASSLAAQGADTQY